The text below deals with one T cell receptor (beta chain). Its specificity is not known. Other DNA sequences in the sample encode the same CDR3. The entry originates in a study of beta chain features in type 1 diabetes. Study details: Sorted cell examination encompassed 100,000,000 or so cells across all samples.

Germline V gene lookup returns CDR1 SGHNT and CDR2 YENEEA. The CDR3 sequence is 11 residues long. The ends were cut back, 1 base at V and 7 bases at J, with 4 bases in the middle. General observations from the study: Fewer insertions but more deletions were seen at VDJ junctions in type 1 diabetes patients. All four CD4+ subsets of Type 1 diabetes patients contained TCRB CDR3s that were moderately but significantly shorter.

The authors reverse transcribed all of the isolated RNA, so sequencing captured expressed TCRB transcripts. The data were produced by immunoSEQ multiplex PCR, yet TCRdb's version contains in-frame clones alone and is incomplete. The repertoire holds about 650,000 clones, with 9.5% to 15% as singletons. This chain joins TRBV11-3 and TRBJ1-1; D is unresolved. The origin of this receptor is a young man with type 1 diabetes. The sample was naive CD4+ T cells from blood. CDR3 in amino acids: CASSLGGEAFF. The CDR3 DNA follows: TGTGCCAGCAGCTTAGGTGGTGAAGCTTTCTTT.